Listed below are T cell receptor beta chains from one sample, sequenced in a study of molecular identifiers for immune sequencing clone quantification. TCRdb ran MiXCR on the PCR reads and lists one entry per CDR3 protein. The table has about 320,000 distinct CDR3 sequences, about a fifth seen once. The sample consisted of naive CD8+ T cells from blood, with Jurkat cell RNA spiked in. The receptors originated from a human donor in good health. Some libraries in this study had Jurkat cell RNA spiked in. Both conserved end residues are part of each CDR3. A D gene is named only where the DNA matches it firmly. Some rows have no size entry. The others give once, few or many, or a class for an expanded clone.

d_gene	v_gene	j_gene	abundance	CDR3nt	CDR3aa
NA	TRBV6-2/TRBV6-3	TRBJ2-1	NA	TGTGCCAGCAGCCGCCAGCCCTACAATGAGCAGTTCTTC	CASSRQPYNEQFF
TRBD2	TRBV6-2/TRBV6-3	TRBJ2-1	NA	TGTGCCAGCAGTTACCTGACTAGCGGGGGCGATGAGCAGTTCTTC	CASSYLTSGGDEQFF
NA	TRBV29-1	TRBJ2-1	many	TGCAGCGTGGAACAGGGGGGGGAGGGCAGCTACAATGAGCAGTTCTTC	CSVEQGGEGSYNEQFF
NA	TRBV27	TRBJ1-6	few	TGTGCCACGGGAGCGAAGAGCTCCTATAATTCACCCCTCCACTTT	CATGAKSSYNSPLHF
NA	TRBV13	TRBJ1-2	many	TGTGCCAGCAGCTTAGATGGGGGGAGTCGTGGCTACACCTTC	CASSLDGGSRGYTF
NA	TRBV5-6	TRBJ1-1	NA	TGTGCCTGCATAGGGTCCCCAACGTACACTGAAGCTTTCTTT	CACIGSPTYTEAFF
NA	TRBV25-1	TRBJ2-1	many	TGTGCCAGCAGTGGGTCCGAGCAGTTCTTC	CASSGSEQFF
NA	TRBV5-4	TRBJ2-7	many	TGTGCCAGCAGCTTGGTCCAGGGGGGGACTTACGAGCAGTACTTC	CASSLVQGGTYEQYF
NA	TRBV25-1	TRBJ2-6	many	TGTGCCAGCAGTGAAATTTCTGGGGCCAACGTCCTGACTTTC	CASSEISGANVLTF
TRBD1	TRBV28	TRBJ1-5	many	TGTGCCAGCAGTCCCACAGGGGGCCGAAGCAATCAGCCCCAGCATTTT	CASSPTGGRSNQPQHF
TRBD1	TRBV27	TRBJ2-7	NA	TGTGCCAGCCAGACAGGGGGGTACGAGCAGTACTTC	CASQTGGYEQYF
TRBD2	TRBV11-3	TRBJ2-1	many	TGTGCCAGCAGCTTAGAGGGACTAGCGGGGTACAATGAGCAGTTCTTC	CASSLEGLAGYNEQFF
NA	TRBV5-6	TRBJ2-5	NA	TGTGCCAGCAGCTTGGTCGCGGGGACAGTGGAAGAGACCCAGTACTTC	CASSLVAGTVEETQYF
NA	TRBV7-9	TRBJ2-6	few	TGTGCCAGCAGCCCAAGTGGGGGGACTGGGGCCAACGTCCTGACTTTC	CASSPSGGTGANVLTF
TRBD2	TRBV12-3/TRBV12-4	TRBJ2-5	many	TGTGCCAGCAGTCCTAGCGGGGGGTACCAAGAGACCCAGTACTTC	CASSPSGGYQETQYF
TRBD1	TRBV4-1	TRBJ1-4	NA	TGCGCCAGCAGCCACCCTCGGACAGGCCGTAATGAAAAACTGTTTTTT	CASSHPRTGRNEKLFF
NA	TRBV6-2/TRBV6-3	TRBJ2-3	many	TGTGCCAGCAGCCGAAACACAGATACGCAGTATTTT	CASSRNTDTQYF
TRBD1	TRBV13	TRBJ1-1	many	TGTGCCAGCAGCTTTGGACAGGGTAGTGGTGAAGCTTTCTTT	CASSFGQGSGEAFF
NA	TRBV4-3	TRBJ2-1	NA	TGCGCCAGCAGCCAGACCGAGGCAGATTACTACAATGAGCAGTTCTTC	CASSQTEADYYNEQFF
NA	TRBV3-1	TRBJ2-7	NA	TGTGCCAGCAGCCAAGGGGTCGGGGCCTACGAGCAGTACTTC	CASSQGVGAYEQYF
NA	TRBV4-1	TRBJ1-5	many	TGCGCCAGCAGCCGATCATTACAGGGTGGTCAGCCCCAGCATTTT	CASSRSLQGGQPQHF
NA	TRBV6-1	TRBJ2-7	many	TGTGCCAGCAGTGAACCCGACCTTTCTAGCGACGAGCAGTACTTC	CASSEPDLSSDEQYF
NA	TRBV19	TRBJ1-5	few	TGTGCCAGTAGTATGTGGTTAGGTGGTGAACAGCCCCGGCATTTT	CASSMWLGGEQPRHF
NA	TRBV12-3/TRBV12-4	TRBJ2-1	NA	TGTGCCAGCAGTTTAACCGGCCCAGGGGAGCAGTTCTTC	CASSLTGPGEQFF
NA	TRBV6-1	TRBJ1-1	many	TGTGCCAGCAGCTCCCTTGGGGAAGCTTTCTTT	CASSSLGEAFF
NA	TRBV4-3	TRBJ1-3	many	TGCGCCAGCAGCCAAGAGGGCAGGGCCTCTGGAAACACCATATATTTT	CASSQEGRASGNTIYF
TRBD1	TRBV4-1	TRBJ1-6	many	TGCGCCAGCAGCTTTTCGACAGGGGATAATTCACCCCTCCACTTT	CASSFSTGDNSPLHF
TRBD2	TRBV7-9	TRBJ2-3	many	TGTGCCAGCAGCCCCGGGACTAGCGGGAGTTTGTCAGATACGCAGTATTTT	CASSPGTSGSLSDTQYF
NA	TRBV9	TRBJ1-4	many	TGTGCCAGCAGCGTTGGCCTGACAACTAATGAAAAACTGTTTTTT	CASSVGLTTNEKLFF
NA	TRBV29-1	TRBJ1-3	few	TGCAGCGTTGAGCGCGGGACCCTCTCTGGAAACACCATATATTTT	CSVERGTLSGNTIYF
NA	TRBV5-6	TRBJ2-7	many	TGTGCCAGCAGCTTGGGAGGGGGTCCGCGGTGGTACGAGCAGTACTTC	CASSLGGGPRWYEQYF
TRBD1	TRBV7-9	TRBJ2-1	few	TGTGCCAGCAGCGCCGGACAGGGGGTTAGGAATGAGCAGTTCTTC	CASSAGQGVRNEQFF
NA	TRBV4-1	TRBJ2-5	many	TGCGCCAGCAGCCAAGATCTTAACCAAGAGACCCAGTACTTC	CASSQDLNQETQYF
NA	TRBV5-1	TRBJ1-6	NA	TGCGCCAGCAGCCCGAGTGGACGGGGTGGGGCCTATAATTCACCCCTCCACTTT	CASSPSGRGGAYNSPLHF
TRBD1	TRBV7-2	TRBJ2-5	NA	TGTGCCAGCAGCTTAGGGGTACAGGGGATCCCGCAAGAGACCCAGTACTTC	CASSLGVQGIPQETQYF
NA	TRBV7-2	TRBJ2-7	many	TGTGCCAGCAGCCCGTCGCTGCCCTACGAGCAGTACTTC	CASSPSLPYEQYF
NA	TRBV6-2/TRBV6-3	TRBJ1-1	many	TGTGCCAGCAGTTACTGGACATCGAACACTGAAGCTTTCTTT	CASSYWTSNTEAFF
TRBD1	TRBV12-3/TRBV12-4	TRBJ1-5	NA	TGTGCCAGCAGTGCCGGGACAGGGGGAAGCAATCAGCCCCTGCATTTT	CASSAGTGGSNQPLHF
NA	TRBV28	TRBJ1-5	many	TGTGCCAGCAGGGACACAGGGACTCAGCCCCAGCATTTT	CASRDTGTQPQHF
TRBD1	TRBV14	TRBJ1-3	many	TGTGCCAGCAGCCAAACGCACGGGACAGGGATTTTTGGCTATTTT	CASSQTHGTGIFGYF
NA	TRBV10-3	TRBJ2-7	NA	TGTGCCATCAGTGAGGCGGGGACCTACGAGCAGTACTTC	CAISEAGTYEQYF
NA	TRBV5-1	TRBJ2-7	many	TGCGCCAGCAGCTCTAGACAGAGCTACGAGCAGTACTTC	CASSSRQSYEQYF
TRBD2	TRBV24-1	TRBJ2-1	NA	TGTGCCACCAGACCAGCGGGAGCGGAGGGGGGGACCTACAATGAGCAGTTCTTC	CATRPAGAEGGTYNEQFF
NA	TRBV29-1	TRBJ1-1	NA	TGCAGCGTCCGACAGAACACTGGAGCTTTCTTT	CSVRQNTGAFF
TRBD1	TRBV28	TRBJ2-5	many	TGTGCCAGCAGCTCCCCTCGGGACAGGGAGTATCAAGAGACCCAGTACTTC	CASSSPRDREYQETQYF
TRBD2	TRBV7-6	TRBJ2-3	many	TGTGCCAGCAGCTGGAGAACTGGGACAGGGACTAGCGGGATGGGAGATACGCAGTATTTT	CASSWRTGTGTSGMGDTQYF
NA	TRBV6-5	TRBJ1-4	many	TGTGCCAGCAGCTCACTACCGGGGGCTTTTCGGGAAAAACTGTTTTTT	CASSSLPGAFREKLFF
TRBD1	TRBV27	TRBJ1-1	many	TGTGCCAGCAGTTTACTGTACAGGGGGGAGACTGAAGCTTTCTTT	CASSLLYRGETEAFF
TRBD2	TRBV4-1	TRBJ2-1	many	TGCGCCAGCAGCCAAACGACTAGCGGAGATGAGCAGTTCTTC	CASSQTTSGDEQFF
TRBD1	TRBV27	TRBJ2-7	few	TGTGCCAGCACCAAACAGGGGGCCGTCCACGAGCAGTACTTC	CASTKQGAVHEQYF